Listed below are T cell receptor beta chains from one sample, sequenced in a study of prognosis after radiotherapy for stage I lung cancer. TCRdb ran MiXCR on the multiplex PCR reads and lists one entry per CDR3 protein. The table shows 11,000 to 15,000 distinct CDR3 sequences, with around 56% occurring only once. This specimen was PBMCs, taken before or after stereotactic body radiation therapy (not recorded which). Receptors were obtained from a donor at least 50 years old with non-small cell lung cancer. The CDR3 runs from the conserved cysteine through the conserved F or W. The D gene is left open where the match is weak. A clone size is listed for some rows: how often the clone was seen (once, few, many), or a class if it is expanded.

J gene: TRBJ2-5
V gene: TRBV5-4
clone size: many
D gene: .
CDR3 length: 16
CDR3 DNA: TGTGCCAGCAGCTCTAGCCCCAGGGGAGGGGAAGAGACCCAGTACTTC
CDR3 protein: CASSSSPRGGEETQYF

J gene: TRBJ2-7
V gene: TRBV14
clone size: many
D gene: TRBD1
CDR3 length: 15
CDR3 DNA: TGTGCCAGCAGCCAAGCACCGGGACAGCCCTACGAGCAGTACTTC
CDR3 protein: CASSQAPGQPYEQYF

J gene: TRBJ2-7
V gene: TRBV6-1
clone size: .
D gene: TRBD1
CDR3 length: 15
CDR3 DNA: TGTGCCAGCAGCCTCAGACAGGGTGGAACCTACGAGCAGTACTTC
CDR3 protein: CASSLRQGGTYEQYF

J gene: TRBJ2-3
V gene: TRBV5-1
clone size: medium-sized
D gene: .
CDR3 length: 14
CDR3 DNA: TGCGCCAGCAGCTTATCGGGGTTCACAGATACGCAGTATTTT
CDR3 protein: CASSLSGFTDTQYF

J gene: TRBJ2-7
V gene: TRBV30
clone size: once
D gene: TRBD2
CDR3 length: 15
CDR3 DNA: TGTGCCTGGAGTCTAGGACTAGCGGGAGCGGACGAGCAGTACTTC
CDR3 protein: CAWSLGLAGADEQYF

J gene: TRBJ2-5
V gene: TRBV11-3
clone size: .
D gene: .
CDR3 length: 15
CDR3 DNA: TGTGCCACAAGCCCCCGGCAGGTGGGCTGGGAGACCCAGTACTTC
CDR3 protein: CATSPRQVGWETQYF

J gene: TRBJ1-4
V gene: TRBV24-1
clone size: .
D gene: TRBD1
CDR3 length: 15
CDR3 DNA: TGTGCCACCAGCCCAGGGGGAGCGGCTAATGAAAAACTGTTTTTT
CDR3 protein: CATSPGGAANEKLFF

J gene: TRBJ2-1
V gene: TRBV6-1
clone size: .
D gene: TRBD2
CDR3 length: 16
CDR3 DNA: TGTGCCAGCAGTGAAGTCTGTAGCGGGAGTCGGAATGAGCGGTTCTTC
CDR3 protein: CASSEVCSGSRNERFF

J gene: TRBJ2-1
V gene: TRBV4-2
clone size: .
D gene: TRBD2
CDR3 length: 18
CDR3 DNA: TGTGCAAGCAGCCAAGATCTGGCTAGCGGGAGTCAGGGTAATGAGCAGTTCTTC
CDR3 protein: CASSQDLASGSQGNEQFF

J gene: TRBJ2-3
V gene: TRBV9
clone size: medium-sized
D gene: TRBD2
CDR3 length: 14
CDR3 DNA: TGTGCCAGCAGCGTTAGCGGGAGGATAGATACGCAGTATTTT
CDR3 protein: CASSVSGRIDTQYF

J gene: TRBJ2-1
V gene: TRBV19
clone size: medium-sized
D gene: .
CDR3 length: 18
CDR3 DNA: TGTGCCAGTAGCAACCCTGTCCTAGGTTTCGGGGCCTACAATGAGCAGTTCTTC
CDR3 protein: CASSNPVLGFGAYNEQFF

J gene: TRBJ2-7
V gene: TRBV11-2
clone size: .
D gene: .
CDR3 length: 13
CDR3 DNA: TGTGCCAGCAGCATCGACAGATTGGCCGAGCAGTACTTC
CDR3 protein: CASSIDRLAEQYF

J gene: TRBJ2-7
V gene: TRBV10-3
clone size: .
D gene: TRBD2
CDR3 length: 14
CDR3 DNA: TGTGAAATCAGTGAGTCGACTAGCAGGGACGAGCAGTACTTC
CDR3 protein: CEISESTSRDEQYF

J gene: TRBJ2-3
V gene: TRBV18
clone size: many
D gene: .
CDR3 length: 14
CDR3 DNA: TGTGCCAGCTCCCCTAGCTCCTTAACAGATACGCAGTATTTT
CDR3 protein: CASSPSSLTDTQYF

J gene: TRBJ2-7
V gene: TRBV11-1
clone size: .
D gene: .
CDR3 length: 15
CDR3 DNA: TGTGCCAGCAGCTCAACAGGGACACCTGCATACGAGCAGTACTTC
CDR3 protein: CASSSTGTPAYEQYF

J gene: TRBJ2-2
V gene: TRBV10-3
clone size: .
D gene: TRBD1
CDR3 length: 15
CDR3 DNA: TGTGCCATCAGTGAGTCCCGGGACAGGCAAGGGGAGCTGTTTTTT
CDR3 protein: CAISESRDRQGELFF

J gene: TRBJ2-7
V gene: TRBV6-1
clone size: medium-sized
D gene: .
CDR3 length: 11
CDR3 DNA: TGTGCCAGCAGTCTTCTTTACGAGCAGTACTTC
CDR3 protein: CASSLLYEQYF

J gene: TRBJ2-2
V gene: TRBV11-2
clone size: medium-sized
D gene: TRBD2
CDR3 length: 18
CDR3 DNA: TGTGCCAGCAGCTTAAGCCCCATAGCGGGAGGTTTAGCCGGGGAGCTGTTTTTT
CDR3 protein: CASSLSPIAGGLAGELFF

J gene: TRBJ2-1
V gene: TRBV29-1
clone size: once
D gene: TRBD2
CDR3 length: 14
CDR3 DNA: TGCAGCGTTGAGGGACTAGCCGGCAGAAATGAGCAGCTCTTC
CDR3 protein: CSVEGLAGRNEQLF

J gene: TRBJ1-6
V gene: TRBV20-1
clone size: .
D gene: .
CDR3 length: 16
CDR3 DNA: TGCAGTGCTATGGGCGCTGGTTGGCTGTATAATTCACCCCTCCACTTT
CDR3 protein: CSAMGAGWLYNSPLHF